The TCR beta chain described here comes from a study of T cells expressing NK-cell markers. Study background: The study sequenced eight donors, seven HCMV-seropositive and one seronegative. Study-wide results and caveats: Several donors likewise had their CD3+CD56-NKG2C+ fraction led by these clonotypes.

TCRdb reprocessed the 5' RACE reads and keeps a single row for each CDR3 protein, giving no DNA. This sample's table has about 260,000 distinct CDR3 sequences. Germline lookup yields CDR1 MNHEY and CDR2 SMNVEV (reference sequence). This CDR3 has 15 residues. Regarding this clonotype: The antigen is unknown.

This TCR derives from a woman aged 18 to 69 in good health. The genes are TRBV27 and TRBJ2-1; checking the TCRdb D call of TRBD1 is not possible without DNA. Input material: blood T cells: a sorted CD56 or NKG2C T cell subset, CD4+ or CD8+ T cells, or bulk PBMC T cells (not recorded which). The CDR3 is CASVPLGSSYNEQFF.